This T cell receptor (beta chain) was captured in a study of control samples from healthy donors and cancer patients. CDR3 size: 11 residues. The trim removed 8 bases at V and 6 bases at J, leaving 1 base unmatched. Germline CDR1 is MNHEY and CDR2 is SVGAGI. Assay used: immunoSEQ multiplex PCR; TCRdb lists only in-frame clones, some missing. The data hold more than 45,000 clones, with approximately 90% observed a single time. The source material was PBMCs. The V and J genes are TRBV6-5 and TRBJ1-5; 7 bases match TRBD1. This receptor was obtained from a man aged 25-45 years with colorectal cancer. The CDR3 spells CASQGGQPQHF. The CDR3, as DNA: TGTGCCAGCCAGGGGGGTCAGCCCCAGCATTTT.